These 13 T cell receptor beta chains were all obtained from the same sample, sequenced in a study of GPR56 and killer-like receptors on CD4 memory cells. Sorting by FACS used killer cell lectin-like receptor and GPR56 expression to define five CD4+ populations. TCRdb reanalyzed the reads, giving one entry per CDR3 protein sequence and no DNA. The specimen's table records about 2,400 distinct CDR3 sequences. The sample consisted of memory CD4+ T cells from blood. The receptors shown here come from a human donor in good health.

V is TRBV10-2 and J is TRBJ2-7; the TCRdb D gene call, TRBD1, has no DNA to confirm it. This CDR3 comprises 18 residues. Germline values: CDR1 WSHSY, CDR2 SAAADI. The CDR3 region is CASSDSPNSLQGLYEQYF.

In terms of frequency, this clonotype is large (0.1 to 1%). The V call is TRBV6-5, the J call TRBJ2-3. Germline loops: CDR1 MNHEY, CDR2 SVGAGI. This CDR3 has 11 residues. This CDR3 is CASRLTDTQYF.

Frequency places this clonotype as medium-sized. This chain joins TRBV9 and TRBJ1-1; checking the TCRdb D call of TRBD1 is not possible without DNA. The CDR3 sequence is 14 residues long. Germline-derived CDR1 and CDR2 are SGDLS and YYNGEE. The CDR3 is CASSASGQNTEAFF. The full variable domain, in which reference TRBV9 and TRBJ1-1 provide the parts outside the CDR3, is DSGVTQTPKHLITATGQRVTLRCSPRSGDLSVYWYQQSLDQGLQFLIQYYNGEERAKGNILERFSAQQFPDLHSELNLSSLELGDSALYFCASSASGQNTEAFFGQGTRLTVV.

This clonotype ranks as medium-sized (0.01 to 0.1%) in terms of frequency. The CDR3 here is CATSRPRQLTDTQYF. The chain combines TRBV15 with TRBJ2-3; TCRdb selects TRBD1, and the lack of DNA leaves this call unchecked. The germline gives CDR1 LNHNV, CDR2 YYDKDF (reference sequence). The CDR3 has 15 residues. The whole variable domain, remainder taken from reference TRBV15 and TRBJ2-3, is DAMVIQNPRYQVTQFGKPVTLSCSQTLNHNVMYWYQQKSSQAPKLLFHYYDKDFNNEADTPDNFQSRRPNTSFCFLDIRSPGLGDTAMYLCATSRPRQLTDTQYFGPGTRLTVL.

The chain recombines TRBV7-3 with TRBJ2-5; the TCRdb D gene call, TRBD1, has no DNA to confirm it. The germline gives CDR1 SGHTA, CDR2 FQGTGA. The CDR3 covers 14 residues. The chain's CDR3 is CASSLPGLGETQYF.

The chain recombines TRBV3-1 with TRBJ2-7; TCRdb returns TRBD1, unconfirmable since there is no DNA. From germline, CDR1 is LGHDT and CDR2 YNNKEL (reference sequence). CDR3 size: 14 residues. The CDR3 is CASSRGTVAYEQYF.

The gene calls are TRBV20-1 and TRBJ2-7. Per germline, CDR1 DFQATT and CDR2 SNEGSKA (reference sequence). The length of the CDR3 is 13 residues. CDR3 sequence: CSASSRFSYEQYF.

J is TRBJ2-5 and V is TRBV20-1; the TCRdb call, TRBD2, lacks DNA for checking. Germline loops: CDR1 DFQATT, CDR2 SNEGSKA (reference sequence). The CDR3 has 15 residues. The CDR3 here is CSARDRAGAAETQYF.

This clonotype ranks as large in terms of frequency. This sequence joins TRBV6-6 and TRBJ2-3; TCRdb calls TRBD1, which cannot be checked without DNA. Germline V gene data show CDR1 as MNHNY and CDR2 as SVGAGI (reference sequence). The CDR3 is 15 residues long. CDR3 amino acids: CASSYTRGRDDTQYF.

This clonotype is labeled medium-sized based on frequency. The chain carries TRBV30 and TRBJ1-1; TCRdb lists TRBD1, though no DNA is available to test this call. CDR1 and CDR2 (germline): GTSNPN, SVGIG (reference sequence). The CDR3 spans 13 residues. CDR3 amino acids: CAWTFGRSTEAFF.

Frequency places this clonotype as large. The rearrangement uses TRBV24-1 and TRBJ2-3; absent DNA, TCRdb's TRBD2 call cannot be checked. This CDR3 region has 15 residues. CDR1 KGHDR and CDR2 SFDVKD come from the germline V gene. The CDR3 reads CATSDLRGYTDTQYF.

By frequency, this clonotype registers large. The chain couples TRBV27 to TRBJ2-3. CDR1 and CDR2 (germline): MNHEY, SMNVEV (reference sequence). CDR3 length: 14 residues. The CDR3 region is CASSWAQSTDTQYF.

The rearrangement links TRBV20-1 to TRBJ1-2. Germline lookup yields CDR1 DFQATT and CDR2 SNEGSKA (reference sequence). The CDR3 totals 14 residues. CDR3 loop: CSARDPSGAGGYTF.